The present T cell receptor (beta chain) was sequenced within a study of cytomegalovirus exposure and HLA in healthy donors. Researchers ran the PCR with 60 Vbeta and 13 Jbeta primers. Here immunoSEQ multiplex PCR was the method, and the copy in TCRdb shows in-frame clones only, minus some. This sample's clone table lists some 53,000 clones. The CDR3 is 16 residues long. From germline, CDR1 is WSHSY and CDR2 SAAADI. V shed 4 bases and J 5 bases; nucleotides not matched to a gene: 10. The TCR comes from a woman aged 60-75 years in good health and CMV-seropositive. Sequencing was performed on PBMCs. The chain combines TRBV10-2 with TRBJ2-3, with TRBD2 matching 9 bases. The CDR3: CASSAGRGGSGDTQYF. In DNA, the CDR3 is TGCGCCAGCAGTGCCGGGCGGGGGGGCTCGGGAGATACGCAGTATTTT.